Below are 31 T cell receptor beta chains sequenced from a single sample in a study of cytomegalovirus exposure and HLA in healthy donors. Sequenced by immunoSEQ multiplex PCR; TCRdb stores in-frame clones only, minus some. This table holds a few hundred thousand clones, roughly 89% found once. The sequenced sample was PBMCs. The source is a woman between 18 and 29 years old in good health and CMV-seronegative.

This clone was counted once. This chain uses TRBV6-5 with TRBJ1-2, with TRBD1 matching 8 bases. This CDR3 is built from 15 residues. CDR1 and CDR2 from the germline V gene are MNHEY and SVGAGI. V lost 7 bases to trimming and J lost 8 bases; unmatched junction nucleotides: 15. The CDR3, as DNA: TGTGCCAGCACCCAGGGGGCCCAGGACGCCTGGGGCTACACCTTC. It translates to CASTQGAQDAWGYTF.

The chain carries TRBV4-1 and TRBJ2-1; TRBD2 agrees at 7 bases. V lost 4 bases to trimming and J lost 8 bases; unmatched junction nucleotides: 14. Germline V gene sequence: CDR1 MGHRA, CDR2 YSYEKL. This CDR3 has 16 residues. Written as DNA, the CDR3 is TGCGCCAGCAGCCTCCTAGCGGAATCGGCACACTATGAGCAGTTCTTC. This sequence encodes CASSLLAESAHYEQFF.

V gene TRBV7-2 combines with J gene TRBJ2-7, with 9 bases that match TRBD2. This CDR3 spans 15 amino acids. Germline V gene lookup returns CDR1 SGHTA and CDR2 FQGNSA. V shed 5 bases, J shed 1 base, and the junction held 6 bases outside the gene matches. The chain's CDR3 is CASSPSAGGSYEQYF. CDR3 in DNA: TGTGCCAGCAGCCCCTCAGCGGGGGGATCCTACGAGCAGTACTTC.

V usage is TRBV6-1 and J usage is TRBJ2-7; tentatively, D is TRBD1 (6 bases). Trimming took off 8 bases at V and 2 bases at J, with 13 bases between the two ends. This CDR3 has 13 amino acids. The germline V gene encodes CDR1 MNHNS and CDR2 SASEGT. CDR3 sequence (DNA): TGTGCCAGCCGACACGGGACACCCTACGAGCAGTACGTC. Translation: CASRHGTPYEQYV.

The V call is TRBV11-2, the J call TRBJ1-2, with D perhaps TRBD1 (5 bases). Germline V gene data show CDR1 as SGHAT and CDR2 as FQNNGV. V was clipped by 3 bases and J by 8 bases, with 16 bases between them. The CDR3 spans 14 residues. DNA for the CDR3: TGTGCCAGCAGCTTGGGCAGCGGGGGTGTAGGCTACACCTTC. Protein: CASSLGSGGVGYTF.

The V gene is TRBV27, the J gene TRBJ2-2; D possibly corresponds to TRBD2 (6 bases). Germline V lookup: CDR1 MNHEY, CDR2 SMNVEV (reference sequence). V lost 4 bases and J 4 bases, leaving 13 bases between the germline ends. There are 15 residues in the CDR3. The CDR3 coding sequence is TGTGCCAGCAGTTCCACCTCCGGGGGCACCGGGGAGCTGTTTTTT. It specifies CASSSTSGGTGELFF.

The gene calls are TRBV7-6 and TRBJ2-5; 7 positions match TRBD1. The germline V gene has CDR1 SGHVS and CDR2 FNYEAQ. CDR3 length: 14 residues. V gave up 5 bases and J gave up 5 bases; unmatched junction bases: 8. The CDR3 is CASSEQGFWETQYF. CDR3 bases: TGTGCCAGCAGCGAACAGGGGTTCTGGGAGACCCAGTACTTC. The full variable domain, with the rest looked up from reference TRBV7-6 and TRBJ2-5, is GAGVSQSPRYKVTKRGQDVALRCDPISGHVSLYWYRQALGQGPEFLTYFNYEAQQDKSGLPNDRFSAERPEGSISTLTIQRTEQRDSAMYRCASSEQGFWETQYFGPGTRLLVL.

A single count supports this clone. V is TRBV27 and J is TRBJ2-1; 7 bases match TRBD2. Germline V gene lookup returns CDR1 MNHEY and CDR2 SMNVEV (reference sequence). The junction had 2 bases not matched to a gene; V was cut back by 5 bases and J by 10 bases. CDR3 length: 11 residues. Written as DNA, the CDR3 is TGTGCCAGCAGTCCGGGACTAGAGCAGTTCTTC. It translates to CASSPGLEQFF.

The chain links TRBV5-1 to TRBJ1-1; 8 bases are a match to TRBD1. Germline-derived CDR1 and CDR2 are SGHRS and YFSETQ. The trim removed 4 bases at V and 1 base at J, leaving 3 bases unmatched. The CDR3 sequence is 14 residues long. CDR3 amino acids: CASSAGTGNTEAFF. The CDR3 DNA reads TGCGCCAGCAGCGCCGGGACAGGGAACACTGAAGCTTTCTTT.

This chain connects TRBV7-9 to TRBJ2-5, with a possible D match to TRBD1 (5 bases). The V end lost 4 bases, the J end lost 4 bases, and 13 bases lay between the germline ends. Germline CDR1 reads SEHNR; CDR2 reads FQNEAQ (reference sequence). The CDR3 has 14 residues. The CDR3 bases are TGTGCCAGCAGCTCCCAGGGATGGCTAGAGACCCAGTACTTC. It yields the protein CASSSQGWLETQYF.

V and J are TRBV6-4 and TRBJ2-3; D may be TRBD2 (6 bases). The CDR3 has 14 amino acids. V lost 6 bases to trimming and J lost 2 bases, with 12 bases between them. Germline V gene lookup returns CDR1 MRHNA and CDR2 SNTAGT. The CDR3 loop reads CASSRDWNTDTQYF. The CDR3 DNA sequence: TGTGCCAGCAGCCGGGACTGGAACACAGATACGCAGTATTTT.

Only a few counts were recorded for this clone. The chain has TRBV5-1 and TRBJ1-2, with 7 bases lining up with TRBD1. J was trimmed by 8 bases and V by 4 bases; bases with no gene match: 14. The CDR3 consists of 15 residues. Germline assignment: CDR1 SGHRS and CDR2 YFSETQ. The CDR3 DNA sequence: TGCGCCAGCAGCCTCGGGACAGCCGCATTCCACGGCTACACCTTC. Its translation: CASSLGTAAFHGYTF. The whole variable domain, filled in from reference TRBV5-1 and TRBJ1-2, reads KAGVTQTPRYLIKTRGQQVTLSCSPISGHRSVSWYQQTPGQGLQFLFEYFSETQRNKGNFPGRFSGRQFSNSRSEMNVSTLELGDSALYLCASSLGTAAFHGYTFGSGTRLTVV.

The chain recombines TRBV7-9 with TRBJ2-7; 9 positions match TRBD1. Germline V gene sequence: CDR1 SEHNR, CDR2 FQNEAQ (reference sequence). This CDR3 contains 15 residues. V lost 2 bases and J lost 3; bases outside the gene matches: 5. The CDR3 DNA sequence: TGTGCCAGCAGCTTATCTCCGGGACAGGGCTACGAGCAGTACTTC. It yields the protein CASSLSPGQGYEQYF.

The chain combines TRBV30 with TRBJ2-2; possible D gene TRBD2, 6 bases. V shed 4 bases and J shed 4 bases, with 13 bases lying between them. The CDR3 has 14 amino acids. Per germline, CDR1 GTSNPN and CDR2 SVGIG (reference sequence). CDR3 in amino acids: CAWIGTHLTGELFF. The CDR3 DNA reads TGTGCCTGGATTGGGACTCACCTCACCGGGGAGCTGTTTTTT.

This chain joins TRBV9 and TRBJ1-2; 7 bases align to TRBD1. Germline lookup yields CDR1 SGDLS and CDR2 YYNGEE. CDR3 length: 15 amino acids. Trimming at V came to 0 bases and at J to 4 bases, leaving 6 bases not matched to a gene. Here the CDR3 reads CASSVAAGGLYGYTF. In DNA, the CDR3 is TGTGCCAGCAGCGTAGCGGCAGGGGGACTCTATGGCTACACCTTC.

The rearrangement links TRBV7-9 to TRBJ2-5; TRBD2 matches 11 bases. The ends lost 2 bases at V and 3 bases at J; junction bases unmatched: 8. The CDR3 length is 17 residues. Germline V gene lookup returns CDR1 SEHNR and CDR2 FQNEAQ (reference sequence). The CDR3 region is CASSLPLAGDKEETQYF. DNA of the CDR3: TGTGCCAGCAGCTTACCACTAGCGGGGGACAAGGAAGAGACCCAGTACTTC.

The chain links TRBV29-1 to TRBJ2-1; the D gene is possibly TRBD1 (6 bases). The CDR3 extends over 12 amino acids. The germline V and J ends were trimmed by 8 bases and 6 bases, with 14 bases remaining between them. Germline CDR1 reads SQVTM; CDR2 reads ANQGSEA. CDR3 amino acids: CSPTTGFNEQFF. The CDR3 DNA reads as TGCAGCCCTACAACAGGGTTCAATGAGCAGTTCTTC.

The J gene is TRBJ1-5, the V gene TRBV30; no clear D. The CDR3 consists of 15 residues. Germline loops: CDR1 GTSNPN, CDR2 SVGIG (reference sequence). Deletions cut 0 bases from V and 3 bases from J, with 12 bases between. Here the CDR3 DNA reads TGTGCCTGGAGTGTAGATAACAGTCACAATCAGCCCCAGCATTTT. Translated: CAWSVDNSHNQPQHF.

The genes are TRBV10-3 and TRBJ1-2; no clear D gene. The germline V gene encodes CDR1 ENHRY and CDR2 SYGVKD. V lost 7 bases and J 3 bases, leaving 15 bases between the germline ends. The CDR3 is made up of 14 amino acids. CDR3 sequence reads: CAINTGRQYYGYTF. In DNA, the CDR3 is TGTGCCATCAATACGGGAAGACAATACTATGGCTACACCTTC.

The chain links TRBV30 to TRBJ2-7, with TRBD2 as a possible D gene (6 bases). The V gene lost 0 bases and the J gene lost 0 bases, with 12 bases spanning the gap. Per the germline V gene, CDR1 is GTSNPN and CDR2 is SVGIG (reference sequence). The CDR3 is made up of 15 amino acids. CDR3 bases: TGTGCCTGGAGTGTTGTAGGGAGGAACTCCTACGAGCAGTACTTC. This gives the protein CAWSVVGRNSYEQYF.

The gene calls are TRBV6-4 and TRBJ2-3; D perhaps matches TRBD1 (5 bases). Germline loops: CDR1 MRHNA, CDR2 SNTAGT. The V gene lost 3 bases and the J gene lost 1 base, with 8 bases spanning the gap. This CDR3 spans 14 amino acids. Here the CDR3 reads CASSEGRGTDTQYF. The CDR3 bases are TGTGCCAGCAGTGAGGGCAGGGGCACAGATACGCAGTATTTT.

The rearrangement links TRBV9 to TRBJ2-3; 15 nucleotides line up with TRBD2. J gave up 0 bases and V 3 bases, and 8 bases lay outside the gene matches. The CDR3 consists of 19 residues. Germline V gene sequence: CDR1 SGDLS, CDR2 YYNGEE. The CDR3 is CASSGPRTSGGDSTDTQYF. The CDR3 coding sequence is TGTGCCAGCAGCGGACCAAGGACTAGCGGGGGGGATAGCACAGATACGCAGTATTTT.

V and J are TRBV12-2 and TRBJ1-4; the table's D call, TRBD1, was not checked against the DNA. TRBV12-2 is an annotated pseudogene. The CDR3 runs to 17 residues. The chain's CDR3 is CASRLGQGASGNEKLFF. The CDR3 nucleotides are TGTGCAAGTCGCTTAGGACAGGGGGCTTCGGGTAATGAAAAACTGTTTTTT.

The gene calls are TRBV6-6 and TRBJ1-5; D unclear. The V and J ends lost 3 bases and 4 bases respectively, with 13 bases between them. This CDR3 is built from 15 residues. The V gene's germline CDR1 is MNHNY and CDR2 SVGAGI (reference sequence). CDR3 coding DNA: TGTGCCAGCAGTTATCACGCTTCGCGTAATCAGCCCCAGCATTTT. Translated: CASSYHASRNQPQHF.

The chain employs TRBV28 and TRBJ1-1; D not certain. V dropped 4 bases and J dropped 1 base, with 10 bases sitting between them. Germline V gene sequence: CDR1 MDHEN, CDR2 SYDVKM. The CDR3 covers 14 residues. The DNA for the CDR3 is TGTGCCAGCAGTTCCCGCCCGGGGAACACTGAAGCTTTCTTT. Encoded protein: CASSSRPGNTEAFF.

The gene calls are TRBV28 and TRBJ1-3; D perhaps matches TRBD1 (6 bases). The CDR3 is 17 amino acids. Germline-derived CDR1 and CDR2 are MDHEN and SYDVKM. V was cut by 7 bases and J by 0 bases, with 19 bases left in between. This chain's CDR3 is CASTADRPILSGNTIYF. The CDR3 nucleotides are TGTGCCAGCACCGCCGACAGGCCGATCCTCTCTGGAAACACCATATATTTT. Using reference TRBV28 and TRBJ1-3 for the parts outside the CDR3, the full variable domain is DVKVTQSSRYLVKRTGEKVFLECVQDMDHENMFWYRQDPGLGLRLIYFSYDVKMKEKGDIPEGYSVSREKKERFSLILESASTNQTSMYLCASTADRPILSGNTIYFGEGSWLTVV.

The chain couples TRBV5-1 to TRBJ2-1; TRBD1 might be the D (6 bases). The CDR3 runs 16 residues. The germline CDR1 and CDR2 sequences are SGHRS and YFSETQ. V was cut by 3 bases and J by 2 bases, with 15 bases left in between. CDR3 DNA: TGCGCCAGCAGCTCAAATACAGGGTTCGCCTACAATGAGCAGTTCTTC. Amino acids: CASSSNTGFAYNEQFF.

The J gene is TRBJ2-2, the V gene TRBV5-1, with 7 bases lining up with TRBD1. Germline-derived CDR1 and CDR2 are SGHRS and YFSETQ. The CDR3 consists of 15 residues. V was clipped by 2 bases and J by 4 bases; unmatched bases: 5. CDR3 residues: CASSLEGASTGELFF. In nucleotides, the CDR3 is TGCGCCAGCAGCTTAGAGGGGGCAAGCACCGGGGAGCTGTTTTTT.

V and J are TRBV5-1 and TRBJ1-1; D unclear. Trimming shortened V by 1 base and J by 2 bases, and 6 bases separated the two germline ends. CDR3 length: 13 amino acids. Per the germline V gene, CDR1 is SGHRS and CDR2 is YFSETQ. The CDR3 protein is CASSLLLNTEAFF. CDR3 in DNA: TGCGCCAGCAGCTTGTTACTCAACACTGAAGCTTTCTTT.

This clone is a singleton in its sample. The chain uses TRBV4-2 and TRBJ2-2; weak D call: TRBD2 (6 bases). The V and J ends lost 4 bases and 3 bases respectively, with 18 bases between them. Germline values: CDR1 LGHNA, CDR2 YNFKEQ. The CDR3 is 17 residues long. CDR3 sequence reads: CASSRPSEGRYTGELFF. The CDR3, as DNA: TGTGCCAGCAGCCGCCCCTCTGAGGGGAGGTACACCGGGGAGCTGTTTTTT.

The chain couples TRBV11-2 to TRBJ2-1; TRBD1 matches at 12 bases. V dropped 8 bases and J dropped 8; count of bases not matched to a gene: 10. The CDR3 runs 15 residues. Germline V gene data show CDR1 as SGHAT and CDR2 as FQNNGV. CDR3 protein: CASRSSGTGGDEQFF. Here the CDR3 DNA reads TGTGCCAGCCGCAGTTCCGGGACAGGGGGCGATGAGCAGTTCTTC.